A selection of T cell receptor beta chains follows, all from one sample in a study of cytomegalovirus exposure and HLA in healthy donors. Libraries were prepared by immunoSEQ multiplex PCR; TCRdb keeps only in-frame clonotypes and omits some of them. The sample lists under 200,000 clones; less than 80% were seen once. Sequences were obtained from PBMCs. Receptors originate from a man aged 35-49 years in good health and CMV-seronegative. The CDR3 runs from the conserved cysteine through the conserved F or W. D genes are given only for firm matches. Size is omitted from some rows. Given values are once, few, many or a class for expanded clones.

D gene	V gene	clone size	J gene	CDR3 protein	CDR3 DNA
TRBD1	TRBV6-5	few	TRBJ2-7	CASSRGTGPLEQYF	TGTGCCAGCAGTAGGGGGACAGGTCCACTCGAGCAGTACTTC
NA	TRBV2	NA	TRBJ1-1	CASSESGIEVTEAFF	TGTGCCAGCAGTGAATCAGGGATAGAGGTCACTGAAGCTTTCTTT
NA	TRBV7-8	NA	TRBJ1-2	CATGVVGYGYTF	TGTGCCACAGGGGTGGTAGGATATGGCTACACCTTC
NA	TRBV6-6	NA	TRBJ2-3	CASSPGLSTDTQYF	TGTGCCAGCAGCCCGGGACTTAGCACAGATACGCAGTATTTT
NA	TRBV7-9	NA	TRBJ2-2	CASQLNANTGELFF	TGTGCCAGCCAACTCAACGCGAACACCGGGGAGCTGTTTTTT
TRBD2	TRBV5-1	few	TRBJ2-2	CASSFSGLAGTGELFF	TGCGCCAGCAGCTTCTCAGGGTTAGCGGGCACCGGGGAGCTGTTTTTT
NA	TRBV29-1	few	TRBJ2-1	CSVESLTKSSYNEQFF	TGCAGCGTTGAATCGTTGACAAAGAGCTCCTACAATGAGCAGTTCTTC
NA	TRBV15	NA	TRBJ1-6	CATSRDLRRVGDSPLHF	TGTGCCACCAGCAGAGATTTAAGGAGGGTCGGGGATTCACCCCTCCACTTT
TRBD2	TRBV7-2	NA	TRBJ2-1	CASSFSGGDNEQFF	TGTGCCAGCAGCTTTAGCGGGGGGGATAATGAGCAGTTCTTC
TRBD1	TRBV29-1	NA	TRBJ1-1	CSVLGQDQTEAFF	TGCAGCGTTTTGGGACAGGATCAGACTGAAGCTTTCTTT
TRBD1	TRBV2	NA	TRBJ2-7	CASSRDRVTEEQYF	TGTGCCAGCAGCCGGGACAGGGTAACAGAGGAGCAGTACTTC
TRBD1	TRBV7-9	few	TRBJ1-5	CASSSDRGDQPQHF	TGTGCCAGCAGCTCGGACAGGGGCGATCAGCCCCAGCATTTT
NA	TRBV6-1	NA	TRBJ2-1	CASSEARTTSYNEQFF	TGTGCCAGCAGTGAAGCAAGGACTACCTCCTACAATGAGCAGTTCTTC
TRBD1	TRBV18	NA	TRBJ1-1	CASSPQTGSGTEAFF	TGTGCCAGCTCACCTCAGACAGGGTCGGGCACTGAAGCTTTCTTT
NA	TRBV20-1	NA	TRBJ2-7	CSAREYYEQYF	TGCAGTGCTAGAGAGTACTACGAGCAGTACTTC
NA	TRBV9	once	TRBJ1-1	CASSAFGTEAFF	TGTGCCAGCAGTGCTTTCGGCACTGAAGCTTTCTTT
NA	TRBV6-6	NA	TRBJ2-5	CASSNRGFNYQETQYF	TGTGCCAGCAGTAACCGGGGGTTTAACTACCAAGAGACCCAGTACTTC
NA	TRBV6-1	NA	TRBJ1-1	CASRGVGEAFF	TGTGCCAGCAGAGGAGTAGGTGAAGCTTTCTTT
NA	TRBV6-5	NA	TRBJ2-7	CASSYIEGARYEQYF	TGTGCCAGCAGTTATATCGAAGGGGCGCGGTACGAGCAGTACTTC
TRBD1	TRBV6-1	NA	TRBJ1-3	CASLRDRGRNTIYF	TGTGCCAGCCTCCGGGACAGGGGAAGAAACACCATATATTTT
TRBD1	TRBV10-3	NA	TRBJ2-1	CAILDRAHNEQFF	TGTGCCATTCTAGACAGGGCCCACAATGAGCAGTTCTTC
NA	TRBV9	NA	TRBJ1-3	CASSFDSSSGNTIYF	TGTGCCAGCAGCTTCGACAGCAGCTCTGGAAACACCATATATTTT
NA	TRBV5-1	NA	TRBJ2-3	CASSFKGQGTDTQYF	TGCGCCAGCAGCTTTAAGGGGCAGGGCACAGATACGCAGTATTTT
NA	TRBV27	NA	TRBJ1-6	CASSLSRTAYSSPLHF	TGTGCCAGCAGTTTATCGCGGACAGCCTATTCCTCACCCCTCCACTTT
NA	TRBV28	NA	TRBJ1-3	CASSLSDRNTIYF	TGTGCCAGCAGTTTATCGGACAGAAACACCATATATTTT
NA	TRBV19	NA	TRBJ2-3	CASSILVPDTQYF	TGTGCCAGTAGTATACTAGTCCCCGATACGCAGTATTTT
NA	TRBV7-2	NA	TRBJ1-2	CASSPQTVNYGYTF	TGTGCCAGCAGCCCACAGACAGTCAACTATGGCTACACCTTC
NA	TRBV5-6	NA	TRBJ1-6	CASSTQVPNNSPLHF	TGTGCCAGCAGCACCCAGGTCCCGAATAATTCACCCCTCCACTTT
TRBD1	TRBV6-5	NA	TRBJ2-7	CASSYTGQEREQYF	TGTGCCAGCAGTTACACTGGACAGGAGAGAGAGCAGTACTTC
TRBD1	TRBV2	NA	TRBJ2-5	CASRPGQQETQYF	TGTGCCAGCAGACCGGGACAGCAAGAGACCCAGTACTTC
NA	TRBV7-9	NA	TRBJ1-1	CSSSLDQSGRGNTEAFF	TGTTCCAGCAGCTTAGACCAATCCGGTCGCGGGAACACTGAAGCTTTCTTT
TRBD2	TRBV19	NA	TRBJ2-3	CASSPPGLARDTQYF	TGTGCCAGTAGCCCCCCTGGACTAGCGAGAGATACGCAGTATTTT
TRBD2	TRBV9	NA	TRBJ2-1	CASFTTSGSNEQFF	TGTGCCAGCTTTACGACTAGCGGGAGTAATGAGCAGTTCTTC
TRBD2	TRBV6-6	NA	TRBJ2-5	CASSFGTSGSEETQYF	TGTGCCAGCAGTTTCGGGACTAGCGGGAGCGAAGAGACCCAGTACTTC
NA	TRBV5-1	NA	TRBJ2-7	CASSPKGTRSYEQYF	TGCGCCAGCAGCCCCAAGGGGACTCGCTCCTACGAGCAGTACTTC
TRBD1	TRBV7-9	NA	TRBJ2-1	CASSDSYSRQGSSYNEQFF	TGTGCCAGCAGCGACTCCTACTCTAGACAGGGGAGCTCCTACAATGAGCAGTTCTTC
NA	TRBV7-2	NA	TRBJ2-3	CASSLAGRENTQYF	TGTGCCAGCAGCTTGGCGGGACGGGAAAATACGCAGTATTTT